This T cell receptor beta chain was sequenced during a study of T-cell memory formation after mild COVID-19. This CDR3 is 15 amino acids long. CDR1 is SGHRS, CDR2 YFSETQ, per germline. Trimming stripped 0 bases from V and 0 bases from J, with 9 bases between. As concerns this clonotype: Its antigen is undetermined.

UMIs and sample barcodes were carried by the TCR alpha and TCR beta cDNA libraries that 5'RACE produced using constant-segment primers. TCRdb fed the 5' RACE reads into MiXCR, producing one record per CDR3 protein. Among over 500,000 distinct CDR3 sequences listed, roughly 17% were seen once. Study findings and constraints: Day 37-peaking second-wave clones had unconfirmed SARS-CoV-2 specificity. Among CD4+ contracting clones, most were CM and EM, and CD8+ ones EMRA. While clones contracting from day 15 to 85 were balanced between CD4 and CD8, later expanders leaned CD4+.

The source of this sequence is an adult woman who had mild COVID-19 (a few samples of this study predate the infection). Cell type and time point are not known. Sequenced sample: PBMCs or a T cell subset sorted from them (not recorded which). This chain uses TRBV5-1 with TRBJ1-1; no firm D call. The CDR3 DNA sequence: TGCGCCAGCAGCTTGGCCAGCGTCATGAACACTGAAGCTTTCTTT. It codes for CASSLASVMNTEAFF.